The rows below give T cell receptor beta chains drawn from one sample of a study of long-term antiretroviral therapy in people with HIV. Sequencing was performed with immunoSEQ multiplex PCR; in TCRdb, only in-frame clones are kept and a portion is missing. The sample shows tens of thousands of clones, roughly 87% of them seen only once. The sample consisted of unsorted PBMCs, taken 2 years after starting antiretroviral therapy. The receptors were sampled from a man between 45 and 60 years old with HIV. Both conserved end residues are part of each CDR3. A D gene is named only where the DNA matches it firmly. Rows give clone size only sometimes, using once, few, many, or a class for an expanded clone.

abundance | j_gene | d_gene | len | v_gene | CDR3aa | CDR3nt
- | TRBJ2-7 | TRBD1 | 15 | TRBV5-1 | CASSRPGQGVYEQYF | TGCGCCAGCAGCCGACCGGGACAGGGGGTCTACGAGCAGTACTTC
- | TRBJ1-5 | - | 16 | TRBV18 | CASSPTEVVSNQPQHF | TGTGCCAGCTCACCCACAGAGGTGGTTAGCAATCAGCCCCAGCATTTT
once | TRBJ1-1 | - | 19 | TRBV7-9 | CASSLVSGHLVALNTEAFF | TGTGCCAGCAGCTTAGTTTCAGGACACTTGGTCGCCTTGAACACTGAAGCTTTCTTT
- | TRBJ1-3 | - | 13 | TRBV7-2 | CASSLDKGNTIYF | TGTGCCAGCAGCTTAGATAAGGGAAACACCATATATTTT
- | TRBJ2-3 | TRBD2 | 14 | TRBV18 | CASSDRGGTDTQYF | TGTGCCAGCTCTGACCGGGGGGGCACAGATACGCAGTATTTT
- | TRBJ1-4 | - | 13 | TRBV18 | CASSGTENEKLFF | TGTGCCAGCTCAGGAACAGAAAATGAAAAACTGTTTTTT
- | TRBJ1-2 | - | 20 | TRBV4-3 | CASSQGPGTQKPVLAYGYTF | TGCGCCAGCAGCCAAGGACCCGGGACCCAGAAACCCGTCCTAGCCTATGGCTACACCTTC
few | TRBJ1-3 | - | 14 | TRBV5-6 | CASSLRGPGNTIYF | TGTGCCAGCAGCTTGCGGGGTCCTGGAAACACCATATATTTT
- | TRBJ2-1 | - | 14 | TRBV4-3 | CASSQGPIRYEQFF | TGCGCCAGCAGCCAAGGCCCTATCCGTTATGAGCAGTTCTTC
- | TRBJ1-5 | - | 17 | TRBV6-1 | CASSEGMAASPIQPQHF | TGTGCCAGCAGTGAGGGAATGGCAGCGAGTCCCATTCAGCCCCAGCATTTT